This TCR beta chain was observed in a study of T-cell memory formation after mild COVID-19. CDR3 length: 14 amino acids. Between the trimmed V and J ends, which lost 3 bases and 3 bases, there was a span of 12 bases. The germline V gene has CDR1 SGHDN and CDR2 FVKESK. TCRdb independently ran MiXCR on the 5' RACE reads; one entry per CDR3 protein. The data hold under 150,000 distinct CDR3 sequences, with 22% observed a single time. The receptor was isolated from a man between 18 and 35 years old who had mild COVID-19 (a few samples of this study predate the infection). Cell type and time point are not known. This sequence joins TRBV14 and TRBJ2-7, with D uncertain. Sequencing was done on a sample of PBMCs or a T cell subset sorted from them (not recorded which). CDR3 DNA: TGTGCCAGCAGCCATGTTTCGACTCTCTACGAGCAGTACTTC. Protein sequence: CASSHVSTLYEQYF.